This TCR beta chain emerged from a study of CD8 T cells in ankylosing spondylitis. This clonotype was seen repeatedly, ten times or more. TCRdb reprocessed the 5' RACE reads via MiXCR and lists one record per CDR3 protein. The table has around 130,000 distinct CDR3 sequences, 7% seen once. Germline lookup yields CDR1 SGHTA and CDR2 FQGTGA. The CDR3 consists of 15 residues. The V gene lost 2 bases and the J gene lost 6 bases, with 16 bases spanning the gap. This TCR came from a male donor with ankylosing spondylitis or in good health (not recorded which). The chain combines TRBV7-3 with TRBJ2-5; the D is unclear. Source material: blood, either unsorted or a sorted T cell fraction (not recorded which). CDR3 sequence: CASSLVGASRQTQYF. CDR3 in DNA: TGTGCCAGCAGCTTAGTAGGTGCTTCTCGCCAGACCCAGTACTTC. Looking up the rest from reference TRBV7-3 and TRBJ2-5 gives the full variable domain: GAGVSQTPSNKVTEKGKYVELRCDPISGHTALYWYRQSLGQGPEFLIYFQGTGAADDSGLPNDRFFAVRPEGSVSTLKIQRTERGDSAVYLCASSLVGASRQTQYFGPGTRLLVL.